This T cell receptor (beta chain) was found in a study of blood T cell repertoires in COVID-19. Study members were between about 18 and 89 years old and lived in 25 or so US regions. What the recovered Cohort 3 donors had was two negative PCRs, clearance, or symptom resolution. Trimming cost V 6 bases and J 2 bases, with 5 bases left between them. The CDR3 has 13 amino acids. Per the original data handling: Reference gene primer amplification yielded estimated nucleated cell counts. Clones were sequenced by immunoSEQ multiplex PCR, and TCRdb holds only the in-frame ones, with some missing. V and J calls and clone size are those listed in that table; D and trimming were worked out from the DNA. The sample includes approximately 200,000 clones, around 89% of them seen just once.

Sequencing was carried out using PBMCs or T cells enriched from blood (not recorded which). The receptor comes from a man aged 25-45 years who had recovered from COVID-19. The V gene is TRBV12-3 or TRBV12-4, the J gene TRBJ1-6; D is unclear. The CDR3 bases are TGTGCCAGCAGCCCAACCTATAATTCACCCCTCCACTTT. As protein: CASSPTYNSPLHF.